Each of the 27 T cell receptor beta chains below was sequenced from the same sample in a study of blood T cell repertoires in COVID-19. The table came from immunoSEQ multiplex PCR; TCRdb's copy has only in-frame clones and leaves some out. The repertoire holds approximately 100,000 clones, more than 70% seen once, with 20% to 30% in the top ten. Sequencing was performed on peripheral blood. Receptors originate from a human donor in a cohort sampled during active COVID-19.

Only a few counts were recorded for this clone. The chain couples TRBV6-2 or TRBV6-3 to TRBJ2-1; D is perhaps TRBD2 (6 bases). V gave up 4 bases and J gave up 5 bases, with 15 bases separating them. From germline, CDR1 is MNHEY and CDR2 SVGEGT. CDR3 length equals 15 residues. CDR3: CASSSRLGVNNEQFF. The CDR3 coding sequence is TGTGCCAGCAGTTCCCGACTAGGGGTTAACAATGAGCAGTTCTTC.

The chain is built from TRBV13 and TRBJ2-7, with D maybe TRBD1 (5 bases). Germline CDR1 reads PRHDT; CDR2 reads FYEKMQ (reference sequence). V lost 5 bases, J lost 5 bases, and 19 bases lay in between. The CDR3 length is 15 residues. CDR3 DNA: TGTGCCAGCAGCCGGAGCCGGGTGGGGCATGACGAGCAGTACTTC. Protein sequence: CASSRSRVGHDEQYF.

CDR3 in DNA: TGTGCCAGTATAGGCCTAGGCCCCAATGAGCAGTTCTTC. Translating gives CASIGLGPNEQFF. J is TRBJ2-1 and V is TRBV19; D not certain. CDR1 is LNHDA and CDR2 is SQIVND in the germline V gene (reference sequence). The length of the CDR3 is 13 residues. V gave up 7 bases and J gave up 6 bases, with 13 bases separating them.

J is TRBJ2-6 and V is TRBV11-2, with D unresolved. The CDR3 runs 13 residues. Per germline, CDR1 SGHAT and CDR2 FQNNGV. V was cut by 0 bases and J by 12 bases, with 9 bases left in between. The CDR3 sequence: CASSLDRLVVLTF. CDR3 DNA sequence: TGTGCCAGCAGCTTAGATCGGTTGGTCGTCCTGACTTTC.

In this sample, this clone turned up once. J is TRBJ1-2 and V is TRBV6-1; D gene uncertain. Trimming took 2 bases from V and 5 from J, leaving 12 bases between them. This CDR3 contains 14 residues. Germline CDR1 is MNHNS and CDR2 is SASEGT. Here the CDR3 reads CASSEPNREYGYTF. The CDR3 DNA reads as TGTGCCAGCAGTGAACCGAATCGGGAATATGGCTACACCTTC.

This chain joins TRBV5-5 and TRBJ2-5; possibly TRBD2 for D (6 bases). Germline CDR1 is SGHKS and CDR2 is YYEKEE (reference sequence). This CDR3 has 15 residues. The V end was cut by 2 bases, the J end by 7 bases, with 18 bases between. The CDR3 region has the DNA TGTGCCAGCAGCTTAAGGTTAATGGAGGGGACGACCCAGTACTTC. The encoded protein is CASSLRLMEGTTQYF.

The J gene is TRBJ1-1, the V gene TRBV13, with D possibly matching TRBD1 (5 bases). CDR1 and CDR2 (germline): PRHDT, FYEKMQ (reference sequence). The CDR3 covers 15 residues. Trimming left V 5 bases short and J 2 bases short, with 15 bases between. The CDR3 loop reads CASSRWTGGNTEAFF. In nucleotides, the CDR3 is TGTGCCAGCAGCCGCTGGACGGGGGGTAACACTGAAGCTTTCTTT.

The chain joins TRBV29-1 to TRBJ2-1; D may be TRBD2 (5 bases). Germline V gene data show CDR1 as SQVTM and CDR2 as ANQGSEA. Trimming stripped 2 bases from V and 7 bases from J, with 12 bases between. The CDR3 spans 13 residues. CDR3 protein: CSVESPGLNEQFF. The CDR3 coding sequence is TGCAGCGTTGAATCGCCAGGACTTAATGAGCAGTTCTTC.

The V and J genes are TRBV29-1 and TRBJ1-1; no definite D call. In germline, CDR1 is SQVTM, CDR2 ANQGSEA. The length of the CDR3 is 12 residues. Trimming shortened V by 4 bases and J by 4 bases, and 10 bases separated the two germline ends. CDR3 protein: CSVVGGITEAFF. CDR3 nucleotides: TGCAGCGTTGTTGGAGGGATCACTGAAGCTTTCTTT.

This clone has only a few counts. The chain has TRBV18 and TRBJ2-7; TRBD2 might be the D (6 bases). The CDR3 sequence is 15 residues long. V was clipped by 0 bases and J by 8 bases, with 17 bases between them. Germline loops: CDR1 KGHSH, CDR2 LQKENI. The CDR3 DNA reads as TGTGCCAGCTCACCACCCGGGGACCCGGGACTTCAGCAGTACTTC. Translation gives CASSPPGDPGLQQYF.

The J gene is TRBJ2-2, the V gene TRBV5-1, with D perhaps TRBD1 (6 bases). There are 15 residues in the CDR3. The germline gives CDR1 SGHRS, CDR2 YFSETQ. V was trimmed by 4 bases and J by 1 base, leaving 11 bases between them. The CDR3 reads CASSPGAQNTGELFF. Written as DNA, the CDR3 is TGCGCCAGCAGCCCAGGGGCCCAGAACACCGGGGAGCTGTTTTTT.

The chain recombines TRBV6-2 or TRBV6-3 with TRBJ1-1; D unclear. The CDR3 is made up of 14 amino acids. CDR1 and CDR2 (germline): MNHEY, SVGEGT. V lost 0 bases and J lost 0, with 5 bases in between. CDR3 loop: CASSYSRVNTEAFF. DNA of the CDR3: TGTGCCAGCAGTTACTCGAGGGTGAACACTGAAGCTTTCTTT.

The chain couples TRBV7-9 to TRBJ2-7, with 8 bases that match TRBD2. Germline V gene lookup returns CDR1 SEHNR and CDR2 FQNEAQ (reference sequence). V lost 5 bases, J lost 1 base, and 7 bases stayed unmatched. The CDR3 covers 15 residues. This CDR3 reads CASSPRLAGSYEQYF. DNA of the CDR3: TGTGCCAGCAGCCCCCGGCTAGCGGGTTCCTACGAGCAGTACTTC. Full variable domain (rest looked up from reference TRBV7-9 and TRBJ2-7): DTGVSQNPRHKITKRGQNVTFRCDPISEHNRLYWYRQTLGQGPEFLTYFQNEAQLEKSRLLSDRFSAERPKGSFSTLEIQRTEQGDSAMYLCASSPRLAGSYEQYFGPGTRLTVT.

The chain carries TRBV12-5 and TRBJ2-3; tentatively, D is TRBD1 (6 bases). Trimming left V 5 bases short and J 2 bases short, with 11 bases between. CDR3 length equals 14 residues. Germline V gene lookup returns CDR1 LGHNT and CDR2 FRNRAP. The CDR3: CASGKGGITDTQYF. As DNA, the CDR3 is TGTGCTAGTGGTAAAGGGGGAATCACAGATACGCAGTATTTT.

This chain connects TRBV28 to TRBJ2-5; perhaps TRBD1 as D (6 bases). The CDR3 spans 14 residues. Deletions cut 6 bases from V and 3 bases from J, with 14 bases between. CDR1 is MDHEN, CDR2 SYDVKM, per germline. In DNA form, the CDR3 reads TGTGCCAGCAGAGATAGGGCAGGGGAAGAGACCCAGTACTTC. Amino acid sequence: CASRDRAGEETQYF.

This chain joins TRBV29-1 and TRBJ2-3, with D possibly TRBD2 on 6 matching bases. Trimming removed 4 bases at V and 4 bases at J, with 15 bases between. Germline V gives CDR1 SQVTM, CDR2 ANQGSEA. The CDR3 contains 14 residues. The CDR3 DNA reads TGCAGCGTTGGTGCGGGACGGGGTCCAGATACGCAGTATTTT. Its protein product is CSVGAGRGPDTQYF.

This rearrangement joins TRBV5-4 to TRBJ2-7; a possible D gene is TRBD1 (5 bases). The V gene lost 0 bases and the J gene lost 0 bases, with 10 bases spanning the gap. This CDR3 has 15 amino acids. Germline values: CDR1 SGHNT, CDR2 YYREEE (reference sequence). As DNA, the CDR3 is TGTGCCAGCAGCTTGGTAGGGGCTCTCTCCTACGAGCAGTACTTC. Its protein is CASSLVGALSYEQYF.

The chain is built from TRBV4-1 and TRBJ2-1, with TRBD2 identical over 12 bases. The CDR3 runs to 18 residues. Germline CDR1 reads MGHRA; CDR2 reads YSYEKL. V lost 3 bases, J lost 6 bases, and 12 bases stayed unmatched. CDR3 residues: CASSHPRLAGEIPNEQFF. In DNA, the CDR3 is TGCGCCAGCAGCCACCCTAGACTAGCGGGAGAGATCCCCAATGAGCAGTTCTTC.

The chain uses TRBV7-2 and TRBJ2-1; TRBD2 agrees at 16 bases. The J segment lost 3 bases and the V segment lost 2 bases, leaving 7 bases of the junction unmatched. CDR3 length equals 19 residues. Germline values: CDR1 SGHTA, CDR2 FQGNSA. The CDR3 region is CASSLKGTSGGAFYNEQFF. The CDR3 coding sequence is TGTGCCAGCAGCTTAAAGGGGACTAGCGGGGGGGCTTTCTACAATGAGCAGTTCTTC.

This clone was found a few times. Mismatch with germline at one junction end may stem from a read error. The J gene is TRBJ2-1, the V gene TRBV4-3; weak D call: TRBD2 (6 bases). Germline V gene lookup returns CDR1 LGHNA and CDR2 YSLEER. This CDR3 contains 13 residues. CDR3 nucleotide sequence: TGCGCCAGCAGTGGGACTTCCTCCAATGAGCAGTTCTTC. Translated, it gives CASSGTSSNEQFF.

This chain uses TRBV7-8 with TRBJ2-3; no firm D call. CDR1 and CDR2 from the germline V gene are SGHVS and FQNEAQ. V was cut by 1 base and J by 2 bases, with 7 bases left in between. This CDR3 has 14 amino acids. The CDR3 loop reads CASSLGANTDTQYF. The CDR3 region has the DNA TGTGCCAGCAGCTTAGGAGCGAACACAGATACGCAGTATTTT.

The chain joins TRBV2 to TRBJ2-7, with D unclear. Germline V gene sequence: CDR1 SNHLY, CDR2 FYNNEI. V was cut by 8 bases and J by 5 bases, with 13 bases left in between. The CDR3 consists of 12 residues. CDR3 nucleotides: TGTGCCAGCGGTCCTTCGCGCCACGAGCAGTACTTC. As protein: CASGPSRHEQYF.

This clone was counted only a few times. The chain is built from TRBV6-6 and TRBJ2-7; a weak D match, TRBD1 (6 bases). The CDR3 has 13 residues. Trimming pared 11 bases from V and 6 bases from J, leaving 20 bases between. CDR1 and CDR2 (germline): MNHNY, SVGAGI (reference sequence). Here the CDR3 DNA reads TGTGCCGCAGAGGACAGAAGTCTCGCCGAGCAGTACTTC. Its protein is CAAEDRSLAEQYF.

This clone was detected only a few times. The chain combines TRBV9 with TRBJ2-2; a weak D match, TRBD1 (5 bases). Deletions cut 0 bases from V and 3 bases from J, with 9 bases between. The CDR3 has 15 amino acids. Germline V gene data show CDR1 as SGDLS and CDR2 as YYNGEE. The DNA of the CDR3 is TGTGCCAGCAGCGTAGGTGACAGCTACACCGGGGAGCTGTTTTTT. Its protein product is CASSVGDSYTGELFF.

The genes are TRBV21-1 and TRBJ2-7; the table's TRBD2 call for D was not verified on the DNA. TRBV21-1 is a recognized pseudogene. The CDR3 consists of 17 residues. The CDR3 sequence: CASSKCGGMARPYEQYF. For the CDR3, the DNA is TGTGCCAGCAGCAAATGCGGGGGGATGGCGCGCCCCTACGAGCAGTACTTC.

V and J are TRBV9 and TRBJ1-5; a weak D match, TRBD1 (6 bases). V was clipped by 0 bases and J by 4 bases, with 8 bases between them. CDR3 length equals 14 residues. CDR1 and CDR2 from the germline V gene are SGDLS and YYNGEE. CDR3 in DNA: TGTGCCAGCAGCGTAGAGGGGACAAATCAGCCCCAGCATTTT. Its translation is CASSVEGTNQPQHF. Based on the CDR3 plus reference TRBV9 and TRBJ1-5, the full variable domain is DSGVTQTPKHLITATGQRVTLRCSPRSGDLSVYWYQQSLDQGLQFLIQYYNGEERAKGNILERFSAQQFPDLHSELNLSSLELGDSALYFCASSVEGTNQPQHFGDGTRLSIL.

This clone appeared a single time. This chain joins TRBV5-4 and TRBJ2-1; D unresolved. Trimming took off 4 bases at V and 4 bases at J, with 9 bases between the two ends. CDR1 is SGHNT, CDR2 YYREEE, per germline (reference sequence). This CDR3 has 13 residues. The CDR3, as DNA: TGTGCCAGCAGCGTTGACACATACAATGAGCAGTTCTTC. Translated: CASSVDTYNEQFF.